Sequencing of this T cell receptor beta chain was carried out in a study of beta chain features in type 1 diabetes. The study, taken as a whole, reports: PCR might favor shorter templates, but any such skew would affect patients and controls equally. More deletions and fewer insertions at VDJ junctions were found in patients with type 1 diabetes.

Since all of the isolated RNA was reverse transcribed, expressed TCRB transcripts were what got sequenced. Sequencing of naive, central memory and regulatory T cell samples gave an average of around 3.8 million reads. Measured with immunoSEQ multiplex PCR; TCRdb has only the in-frame clones, and not every one. The sample has roughly 400,000 clones; approximately 15% are singletons. As regards this clone: Antigen specificity is unknown.

Stem cell-like memory, regulatory, central memory and naive CD4+ cells were sorted via CD45RO/CCR7/CD25/CD127/CD95/CD27. This CDR3 spans 16 amino acids. The germline CDR1 and CDR2 sequences are GTSNPN and SVGIG (reference sequence). V was shortened by 4 bases and J by 6 bases, with 22 bases between the two germline ends. The sequence was obtained from a man aged 25-40 years in good health. Sequencing was done on a sample of naive CD4+ T cells from blood. The chain uses TRBV30 and TRBJ2-1; a weak D match, TRBD1 (5 bases). CDR3 DNA: TGTGCCTGGACCAGGGTCCAGACCAGTAATGGCAATGAGCAGTTCTTC. It is translated as CAWTRVQTSNGNEQFF. The whole variable domain, filled in from reference TRBV30 and TRBJ2-1, reads SQTIHQWPATLVQPVGSPLSLECTVEGTSNPNLYWYRQAAGRGLQLLFYSVGIGQISSEVPQNLSASRPQDRQFILSSKKLLLSDSGFYLCAWTRVQTSNGNEQFFGPGTRLTVL.